This paragraph covers one TCR beta chain sequence. The CDR3 has 14 amino acids. Looked up from germline, CDR1 is MNHNY and CDR2 is SVGAGI (reference sequence). V was pared by 7 bases and J by 0 bases, with 12 bases between. The method was immunoSEQ multiplex PCR; TCRdb's version includes in-frame clones alone and lacks a portion of them. The repertoire has about 80,000 clones, around 94% of them found once; the top ten carry approximately 0.45%. These data come from a study of technical replicates of blood from a few donors. The origin of this receptor is a human donor in good health. The J gene is TRBJ1-1, the V gene TRBV6-6; D remains ambiguous. The sequencing input was T cells isolated from PBMCs. The CDR3 is CASTLTAMNTEAFF. Here the CDR3 DNA reads TGTGCCAGCACCTTAACAGCTATGAACACTGAAGCTTTCTTT.